These 30 T cell receptor beta chains were sequenced from one sample in a study of Graves' ophthalmopathy and Graves' hyperthyroidism. As the template, RNA transcripts were used to amplify TCR beta CDR3 regions. Amplification began with first-round RT-PCR using HTBI primers, then second-round multiplex PCR was performed. TCRdb fed the multiplex PCR reads into MiXCR, producing one record per CDR3 protein. The sample contains approximately 500,000 distinct CDR3 sequences, approximately 14% of which appear only once. The material sequenced was blood. All receptors come from a woman younger than 45 with Graves' ophthalmopathy.

Many counts were recorded for this clonotype. The chain employs TRBV12-5 and TRBJ2-7; either TRBD1 or TRBD2 may fit D (5 bases each). V was shortened by 6 bases and J by 2 bases, with 17 bases between the two germline ends. This CDR3 is built from 15 residues. Looked up from germline, CDR1 is LGHNT and CDR2 is FRNRAP. The chain's CDR3 is CASGKPRGATYEQYF. The CDR3 DNA reads TGTGCTAGTGGCAAACCCCGAGGGGCTACCTACGAGCAGTACTTC.

The rearrangement joins TRBV5-4 to TRBJ2-5, with 7 bases lining up with TRBD2. Per germline, CDR1 SGHNT and CDR2 YYREEE (reference sequence). The V segment lost 0 bases and the J segment 4 bases; nucleotides outside the gene matches: 15. This CDR3 contains 18 residues. This CDR3 reads CASSLGPSGGGGGETQYF. In nucleotides, the CDR3 is TGTGCCAGCAGCTTGGGGCCTAGCGGCGGGGGAGGAGGAGAGACCCAGTACTTC.

There are many counts of this clonotype. This may be a read error: a much more frequent sequence differs by one nucleotide. J is TRBJ1-1 and V is TRBV6-1; tentative D call: TRBD1 (5 bases). In germline, CDR1 is MNHNS, CDR2 SASEGT. This CDR3 is 13 amino acids long. V was pared by 3 bases and J by 5 bases, with 10 bases between. CDR3 amino acids: CASSDREGTEAFF. CDR3 bases: TGTGCCAGCAGTGACAGGGAGGGAACTGAAGCTTTCTTT.

This clonotype was counted at least ten times. The V gene is TRBV12-3 or TRBV12-4, the J gene TRBJ2-5; 8 bases are shared with TRBD2. This CDR3 is 15 amino acids long. V lost 3 bases to trimming and J lost 4 bases; unmatched junction nucleotides: 7. The CDR3 loop reads CASSFGGGSRETQYF. In nucleotides, the CDR3 is TGTGCCAGCAGTTTTGGCGGGGGGTCTCGAGAGACCCAGTACTTC.

This clonotype has ten or more counts. This chain connects TRBV28 to TRBJ2-3; the D is unclear. Deletions cut 8 bases from V and 6 bases from J, with 12 bases between. The germline gives CDR1 MDHEN, CDR2 SYDVKM. The CDR3 is 12 amino acids. CDR3 residues: CASFSLVDTQYF. The CDR3 nucleotides read TGTGCCAGCTTCTCCTTAGTGGATACGCAGTATTTT.

This clonotype has a count of ten or more. The chain uses TRBV28 and TRBJ2-7; no clear D. V was trimmed by 4 bases and J by 3 bases, leaving 7 bases between them. The CDR3 covers 12 residues. Germline CDR1 is MDHEN and CDR2 is SYDVKM. Here the CDR3 reads CASSSSNYEQYF. The CDR3 DNA reads as TGTGCCAGCAGTTCCTCAAACTACGAGCAGTACTTC. The variable domain in full, with the rest retrieved from reference TRBV28 and TRBJ2-7, is DVKVTQSSRYLVKRTGEKVFLECVQDMDHENMFWYRQDPGLGLRLIYFSYDVKMKEKGDIPEGYSVSREKKERFSLILESASTNQTSMYLCASSSSNYEQYFGPGTRLTVT.

This clonotype appeared a few times. The genes are TRBV12-3 or TRBV12-4 and TRBJ2-5; maybe TRBD2 (7 bases). Trimming pared 7 bases from V and 1 base from J, leaving 13 bases between. The CDR3 contains 14 residues. CDR3 nucleotides: TGTGCCAGCACCCAAAGGGGGGGCCAAGAGACCCAGTACTTC. It yields the protein CASTQRGGQETQYF.

In DNA, the CDR3 is TGTGCCAGCAGTTTAGGAGGGGGCGCGATCTATGGCTACACCTTC. It codes for CASSLGGGAIYGYTF. The chain has TRBV12-3 or TRBV12-4 and TRBJ1-2, with 7 bases matching TRBD1. This CDR3 spans 15 amino acids. Losses at the gene ends were 1 base for V and 4 bases for J; bases not matched to a gene: 6.

This clonotype occurred many times. The genes are TRBV6-5 and TRBJ1-2, with D possibly being TRBD1 (6 bases). Trimming removed 2 bases at V and 5 bases at J, with 9 bases between. This CDR3 has 13 residues. The germline V gene encodes CDR1 MNHEY and CDR2 SVGAGI. The CDR3 spells CASSYGGLYGYTF. CDR3 nucleotides: TGTGCCAGCAGTTACGGGGGGCTTTATGGCTACACCTTC.

This chain joins TRBV20-1 and TRBJ2-1; possible D gene TRBD2, 5 bases. The CDR3 length is 14 residues. V was cut by 0 bases and J by 5 bases, with 11 bases left in between. The germline CDR1 and CDR2 sequences are DFQATT and SNEGSKA (reference sequence). The CDR3 loop reads CSARERAPNNEQFF. The CDR3 DNA sequence: TGCAGTGCTAGAGAGCGGGCCCCAAACAATGAGCAGTTCTTC.

This clonotype was observed many times. In DNA form, the CDR3 reads TGCAGTGCTACCCCTGTAGGGCATTATCAGCCCCAGCATTTT. It is translated as CSATPVGHYQPQHF. This chain uses TRBV20-1 with TRBJ1-5; D gene unclear. The length of the CDR3 is 14 residues. Looked up from germline, CDR1 is DFQATT and CDR2 is SNEGSKA (reference sequence). V was shortened by 4 bases and J by 5 bases, with 15 bases between the two germline ends.

V usage is TRBV9 and J usage is TRBJ1-2; no definite D call. V lost 7 bases and J lost 0, with 7 bases in between. CDR1 is SGDLS, CDR2 YYNGEE, per germline. The CDR3 is made up of 12 amino acids. The CDR3 is CASAGPNYGYTF. The CDR3 DNA reads as TGTGCCAGCGCGGGTCCTAACTATGGCTACACCTTC.

The genes are TRBV3-1 and TRBJ1-3; D not resolved. V was shortened by 0 bases and J by 4 bases, with 10 bases between the two germline ends. This CDR3 spans 15 amino acids. Germline CDR1 reads LGHDT; CDR2 reads YNNKEL (reference sequence). The CDR3 loop reads CASSQDVTLGNTIYF. In DNA, the CDR3 is TGTGCCAGCAGCCAAGATGTGACACTCGGAAACACCATATATTTT. Drawing the rest from reference TRBV3-1 and TRBJ1-3, the complete variable domain is DTAVSQTPKYLVTQMGNDKSIKCEQNLGHDTMYWYKQDSKKFLKIMFSYNNKELIINETVPNRFSPKSPDKAHLNLHINSLELGDSAVYFCASSQDVTLGNTIYFGEGSWLTVV.

This clonotype was recorded at least ten times. The genes are TRBV7-9 and TRBJ1-2, with D maybe TRBD1 (5 bases). CDR3 length equals 14 residues. Germline lookup yields CDR1 SEHNR and CDR2 FQNEAQ (reference sequence). With 1 base removed from V and 7 bases from J, the gap between germline ends came to 13 bases. In DNA, the CDR3 is TGTGCCAGCAGCTTAGGATTCCGCGACAGTGGCTACACCTTC. Protein sequence: CASSLGFRDSGYTF.

This clonotype was observed at least ten times. The chain couples TRBV10-3 to TRBJ1-1; the D is unclear. The V end lost 3 bases, the J end lost 2 bases, and 7 bases lay between the germline ends. CDR1 ENHRY and CDR2 SYGVKD come from the germline V gene. The CDR3 runs 13 residues. This CDR3 is CAISEHINTEAFF. In DNA, the CDR3 is TGTGCCATCAGTGAACATATTAACACTGAAGCTTTCTTT.

In its sample, this clonotype was seen many times. The chain couples TRBV28 to TRBJ1-6, with D tentatively TRBD1 (5 bases). This CDR3 is 14 amino acids long. The ends were cut back, 3 bases at V and 9 bases at J, with 12 bases in the middle. CDR1 is MDHEN and CDR2 is SYDVKM in the germline V gene. The DNA of the CDR3 is TGTGCCAGCAGTTTCCGGCAGGGAGTTTCACCCCTCCACTTT. This codes for CASSFRQGVSPLHF.

At least ten counts were recorded for this clonotype. The chain has TRBV4-2 and TRBJ2-2; 9 bases fit TRBD2. After removal of 0 bases from V and 7 bases from J, the junction contained 6 bases not matched to a gene. The germline CDR1 and CDR2 sequences are LGHNA and YNFKEQ. The CDR3 contains 16 residues. In DNA, the CDR3 is TGTGCCAGCAGCCAAGATCGTCTAGCGGGATACGGGGAGCTGTTTTTT. Translating it yields CASSQDRLAGYGELFF.

This clonotype was counted many times. The genes are TRBV29-1 and TRBJ2-5; 10 bases align to TRBD2. The V and J ends lost 6 bases and 3 bases, in that order; junction bases with no gene match: 10. The CDR3 loop spans 15 amino acids. In germline, CDR1 is SQVTM, CDR2 ANQGSEA. The CDR3 here is CSVEGQRGGEETQYF. The CDR3 bases are TGCAGCGTCGAGGGTCAGCGGGGGGGCGAAGAGACCCAGTACTTC.

This clonotype was counted ten times or more. The chain uses TRBV5-1 and TRBJ1-2; D remains ambiguous. This CDR3 spans 13 amino acids. V was trimmed by 5 bases and J by 4 bases, leaving 12 bases between them. CDR1 and CDR2 (germline): SGHRS, YFSETQ. The CDR3 DNA sequence: TGCGCCAGCAGACGGACCGGGCTCTATGGCTACACCTTC. As protein: CASRRTGLYGYTF.

This clonotype was counted a few times. At one of its ends the junction is not consistent with the germline gene, which may arise from a read error. V and J are TRBV7-2 and TRBJ1-2, with no clear D. CDR1 is SGHTA and CDR2 is FQGNSA in the germline V gene. The CDR3 is 13 residues long. CDR3: CASALGSNYGYSF. The CDR3 nucleotides read TGTGCCAGCGCCCTGGGGAGTAACTATGGCTACAGCTTC.

This clonotype was found many times. The V and J genes are TRBV6-1 and TRBJ1-1; possibly TRBD1 for D (5 bases). CDR1 MNHNS and CDR2 SASEGT come from the germline V gene. There are 12 residues in the CDR3. Trimming took off 11 bases at V and 3 bases at J, with 13 bases between the two ends. CDR3 loop: CAGRDGDTEAFF. The CDR3 DNA reads as TGTGCCGGCCGGGACGGAGACACTGAAGCTTTCTTT.

The CDR3 DNA reads TGTGCCAGCAGCTCCCGGGACTCCTTCACTGAAGCTTTCTTT. It encodes CASSSRDSFTEAFF. The chain carries TRBV13 and TRBJ1-1; maybe TRBD1 (5 bases). This CDR3 comprises 14 residues. CDR1 PRHDT and CDR2 FYEKMQ come from the germline V gene (reference sequence). The V end lost 4 bases, the J end lost 4 bases, and 13 bases lay between the germline ends.

This clonotype was counted a few times. The J gene is TRBJ2-7, the V gene TRBV5-1; tentative D call: TRBD2 (5 bases). The CDR3 is 15 residues long. Germline V CDR1 and CDR2: SGHRS, YFSETQ. V was clipped by 7 bases and J by 2 bases, with 19 bases between them. This chain's CDR3 is CASCWGDLAPYEQYF. DNA of the CDR3: TGCGCCAGCTGCTGGGGAGATTTAGCCCCCTACGAGCAGTACTTC.

This clonotype was seen many times. The V call is TRBV19, the J call TRBJ1-2; TRBD1 agrees at 10 bases. This CDR3 is built from 13 residues. V shed 8 bases and J 7 bases; nucleotides not matched to a gene: 7. Germline CDR1 reads LNHDA; CDR2 reads SQIVND (reference sequence). The CDR3 nucleotides read TGTGCCAGTGAGCAGACAGGGGGCTTTGGCTACACCTTC. Translating it yields CASEQTGGFGYTF.

This clonotype was seen only a few times. V is TRBV28 and J is TRBJ1-5, with D perhaps TRBD1 (5 bases). CDR1 is MDHEN, CDR2 SYDVKM, per germline. This CDR3 contains 16 residues. The V end was cut by 7 bases, the J end by 0 bases, with 16 bases between. DNA for the CDR3: TGTGCCAGCACTCTGGGGGGGTTACATAGCAATCAGCCCCAGCATTTT. Its protein product is CASTLGGLHSNQPQHF.

This clonotype occurred many times. The chain combines TRBV20-1 with TRBJ1-5; D ambiguous. Germline CDR1 DFQATT, CDR2 SNEGSKA (reference sequence). V was cut by 3 bases and J by 2 bases, with 11 bases left in between. The CDR3 runs to 14 residues. The CDR3 coding sequence is TGCAGTGCTAGTCAAGGGCATCGCAATCAGCCCCAGCATTTT. Encoded protein: CSASQGHRNQPQHF.

The chain carries TRBV24-1 and TRBJ2-5; D tentatively reads TRBD1 or TRBD2 (5 bases each). From germline, CDR1 is KGHDR and CDR2 SFDVKD. Trimming left V 2 bases short and J 1 base short, with 10 bases between. This CDR3 spans 15 amino acids. In DNA form, the CDR3 reads TGTGCCACCAGTGATTGGGACGTCGGCCAAGAGACCCAGTACTTC. Its protein is CATSDWDVGQETQYF.

The chain has TRBV5-1 and TRBJ2-5; 7 bases fit TRBD1. The V segment lost 4 bases and the J segment 2 bases; nucleotides outside the gene matches: 8. The CDR3 extends over 15 amino acids. Germline lookup yields CDR1 SGHRS and CDR2 YFSETQ. The CDR3 DNA is TGCGCCAGCAGCGGTTGGGGGACAGCTCAAGAGACCCAGTACTTC. Translated, it gives CASSGWGTAQETQYF.

This clonotype was counted many times. The rearrangement links TRBV12-3 or TRBV12-4 to TRBJ1-6; TRBD1 agrees at 7 bases. V lost 6 bases to trimming and J lost 7 bases; unmatched junction nucleotides: 9. The CDR3 is 15 amino acids. The CDR3 region is CASRATGQSNSPLHF. CDR3 bases: TGTGCCAGCAGGGCCACGGGACAGTCCAATTCACCCCTCCACTTT.

This clonotype was seen repeatedly, ten times or more. V gene TRBV5-5 combines with J gene TRBJ2-5, with D perhaps TRBD1 or TRBD2 (5 bases each). Looked up from germline, CDR1 is SGHKS and CDR2 is YYEKEE (reference sequence). The length of the CDR3 is 15 residues. V was shortened by 4 bases and J by 4 bases, with 17 bases between the two germline ends. The CDR3 sequence: CASSIAGTQRETQYF. As DNA, the CDR3 is TGTGCCAGCAGCATAGCCGGGACCCAGCGAGAGACCCAGTACTTC.